This T cell receptor (beta chain) comes out of a study of cytomegalovirus exposure and HLA in healthy donors. Findings and caveats of the study: Further analysis was carried out later, and it showed several of the most significant clusters appearing linked to common viral pathogens.

In this sample, this clone turned up a few times. Its antigen remains unknown. Germline V gene sequence: CDR1 SGHRS, CDR2 YFSETQ. J was trimmed by 0 bases and V by 4 bases; bases with no gene match: 5. This CDR3 region has 15 residues. Vbeta (60) and Jbeta (13) primers were used in the PCR. Generated by immunoSEQ multiplex PCR, the TCRdb table keeps only in-frame clones and is missing some. The sample lists about 130,000 clones, roughly 69% occurring once. This TCR was sampled from a human donor in good health. The gene calls are TRBV5-1 and TRBJ1-1; 8 nucleotides align to TRBD1. Input material: PBMCs. This chain's CDR3 is CASSIGQGMNTEAFF. CDR3 nucleotide sequence: TGCGCCAGCAGCATAGGACAGGGCATGAACACTGAAGCTTTCTTT.